This T cell receptor (beta chain) was documented in a study of shared clonotypes between healthy human individuals. The repertoire was sequenced with immunoSEQ multiplex PCR; TCRdb's copy has only in-frame clones and lacks some. The repertoire holds approximately 620,000 clones, around 97% seen once, with about 0.06% in the top ten. Trimming left V 1 base short and J 7 bases short, with 5 bases between. The CDR3 is 11 residues long. Germline values: CDR1 SGHVS, CDR2 FQNEAQ. This TCR derives from a woman aged 25-40 years in good health. The chain couples TRBV7-8 to TRBJ2-7; D ambiguous. Material: naive CD4+ T cells sorted from blood. Subset indicated: CD45RA+ positively selected. CDR3 region: CASSLGPEQYF. The CDR3 DNA follows: TGTGCCAGCAGCTTAGGACCGGAGCAGTACTTC.